Shown below are 21 T cell receptor beta chains from a single sample sequenced in a study of PD-1 blockade in classical Hodgkin lymphoma. Time point indicated: cycle 4 day 1 (C4D1), after more than five weeks of nivolumab. Every patient had relapsed following autologous stem cell transplantation, and cohorts differed in brentuximab vedotin exposure. With magnetic negative selection, CD4+ T cells were purified from PBMCs that had been thawed. Profiling relied on immunoSEQ multiplex PCR, and the TCRdb table lists in-frame clones only, not all of them. The sample holds around 25,000 clones, 80% to 85% seen once. Source: CD4+ T cells from blood, taken before the fourth cycle of nivolumab. These receptors were taken from a human donor with classical Hodgkin lymphoma.

The gene calls are TRBV5-1 and TRBJ1-4; D is undetermined. This CDR3 is 16 amino acids long. Trimming shortened V by 4 bases and J by 8 bases, and 21 bases separated the two germline ends. Germline V lookup: CDR1 SGHRS, CDR2 YFSETQ. The CDR3 protein is CASSIAQTGFGEKLFF. CDR3 bases: TGCGCCAGCAGCATAGCACAAACGGGTTTTGGGGAAAAACTGTTTTTT. The full variable domain, its missing parts supplied by reference TRBV5-1 and TRBJ1-4, is KAGVTQTPRYLIKTRGQQVTLSCSPISGHRSVSWYQQTPGQGLQFLFEYFSETQRNKGNFPGRFSGRQFSNSRSEMNVSTLELGDSALYLCASSIAQTGFGEKLFFGSGTQLSVL.

V is TRBV5-1 and J is TRBJ1-3; tentatively, D is TRBD1 (6 bases). This CDR3 comprises 15 residues. Trimming removed 0 bases at V and 2 bases at J, with 9 bases between. Per germline, CDR1 SGHRS and CDR2 YFSETQ. The CDR3 here is CASSLAGVAGNTIYF. DNA of the CDR3: TGCGCCAGCAGCTTGGCAGGGGTGGCTGGAAACACCATATATTTT.

This chain links TRBV7-8 with TRBJ1-1; 8 bases map to TRBD1. Germline trimming cut 5 bases from V and 2 bases from J; bases unmatched to any gene: 13. The CDR3 consists of 17 residues. CDR1 and CDR2 (germline): SGHVS, FQNEAQ. CDR3 bases: TGTGCCAGCAGCCGGCTGATAACCGGACAGGGAAACACTGAAGCTTTCTTT. The encoded protein is CASSRLITGQGNTEAFF.

This clone turned up a few times. At one end the junction does not follow the germline gene, possibly because of a read error. The rearrangement links TRBV7-7 to TRBJ2-6; D unclear. Germline values: CDR1 SSHAT, CDR2 FNYEAQ (reference sequence). This CDR3 has 14 residues. The CDR3 region is CASSPSSGANVLTF. The CDR3 DNA follows: TGTGCTAGCAGCCCCAGCTCTGGGGCCAACGTCCTGACTTTC.

This chain links TRBV7-2 with TRBJ2-7; D is possibly TRBD1 (5 bases). CDR3 size: 13 residues. Germline CDR1 is SGHTA and CDR2 is FQGNSA. V shed 5 bases and J shed 3 bases, with 11 bases lying between them. The CDR3 sequence: CASSRQLDYEQYF. As DNA, the CDR3 is TGTGCCAGCAGCCGACAGTTGGACTACGAGCAGTACTTC.

The chain couples TRBV27 to TRBJ2-1, with TRBD1 identical over 10 bases. CDR3 length: 17 residues. CDR1 is MNHEY, CDR2 SMNVEV, per germline (reference sequence). The V segment lost 3 bases and the J segment 4 bases; nucleotides outside the gene matches: 9. The CDR3 DNA is TGTGCCAGCAGTTTTTCGCCTCCGGGACAGGGGTACAATGAGCAGTTCTTC. This translates into CASSFSPPGQGYNEQFF.

This clone was counted once. The chain employs TRBV10-3 and TRBJ1-3; no firm D call. The CDR3 loop spans 17 amino acids. The V gene lost 2 bases and the J gene lost 3 bases, with 17 bases spanning the gap. Germline loops: CDR1 ENHRY, CDR2 SYGVKD. The CDR3: CAISEEINRVIGNTIYF. The CDR3 coding sequence is TGTGCCATCAGTGAGGAGATCAACAGAGTAATTGGAAACACCATATATTTT.

This rearrangement joins TRBV19 to TRBJ1-6, with D unresolved. The length of the CDR3 is 15 residues. The germline V gene has CDR1 LNHDA and CDR2 SQIVND (reference sequence). V was trimmed by 1 base and J by 2 bases, leaving 6 bases between them. The CDR3 here is CASSIGNTYNSPLHF. The CDR3 nucleotides are TGTGCCAGTAGTATAGGGAACACCTATAATTCACCCCTCCACTTT.

The chain is built from TRBV29-1 and TRBJ2-2; tentatively, D is TRBD1 (6 bases). Germline CDR1 reads SQVTM; CDR2 reads ANQGSEA. Deletions cut 5 bases from V and 3 bases from J, with 13 bases between. The CDR3 is 14 amino acids. In DNA, the CDR3 is TGCAGCGTTACAGACAGGACCTACACCGGGGAGCTGTTTTTT. Amino acids: CSVTDRTYTGELFF.

The chain uses TRBV27 and TRBJ1-1; no clear D gene. The V gene lost 4 bases and the J gene lost 1 base, with 10 bases spanning the gap. The CDR3 runs 14 residues. CDR1 is MNHEY, CDR2 SMNVEV, per germline (reference sequence). The CDR3 protein is CASSSPSKNTEAFF. The CDR3 coding sequence is TGTGCCAGCAGTTCCCCCAGTAAGAACACTGAAGCTTTCTTT.

The chain couples TRBV21-1 to TRBJ2-1. TRBV21-1 counts as a pseudogene. This CDR3 contains 15 residues. CDR3 nucleotide sequence: TGTGCCAGCAGCAAAGCCCCGACCAGCTACAATGAGCAGTTCTTC. Amino acid sequence: CASSKAPTSYNEQFF.

This clone has only one observation. The chain links TRBV5-4 to TRBJ2-7, with D maybe TRBD2 (5 bases). This CDR3 is built from 17 residues. From germline, CDR1 is SGHNT and CDR2 YYREEE (reference sequence). Trimming pared 0 bases from V and 1 base from J, leaving 17 bases between. The CDR3 nucleotides are TGTGCCAGCAGCTTGGCAGGATTGAGGGATGGGTCCTACGAGCAGTACTTC. This codes for CASSLAGLRDGSYEQYF.

The chain uses TRBV29-1 and TRBJ2-3; the match to TRBD1 covers 8 bases. The trim removed 7 bases at V and 4 bases at J, leaving 10 bases unmatched. The V gene's germline CDR1 is SQVTM and CDR2 ANQGSEA. The CDR3 totals 14 residues. The CDR3 DNA is TGCAGCGGGCGACAGGGGAGACAATCAGATACGCAGTATTTT. Its translation is CSGRQGRQSDTQYF.

V and J are TRBV19 and TRBJ2-7; perhaps TRBD1 as D (6 bases). The germline V and J ends were trimmed by 3 bases and 3 bases, with 12 bases remaining between them. This CDR3 region has 14 residues. The germline CDR1 and CDR2 sequences are LNHDA and SQIVND (reference sequence). In nucleotides, the CDR3 is TGTGCCAGTAGTATTCGCATAGGGGGCTACGAGCAGTACTTC. Its protein is CASSIRIGGYEQYF. Combining the CDR3 with reference TRBV19 and TRBJ2-7 gives the whole variable domain DGGITQSPKYLFRKEGQNVTLSCEQNLNHDAMYWYRQDPGQGLRLIYYSQIVNDFQKGDIAEGYSVSREKKESFPLTVTSAQKNPTAFYLCASSIRIGGYEQYFGPGTRLTVT.

The rearrangement joins TRBV27 to TRBJ2-3; a possible D gene is TRBD1 (7 bases). The CDR3 sequence is 19 residues long. Per germline, CDR1 MNHEY and CDR2 SMNVEV (reference sequence). V gave up 0 bases and J gave up 9 bases, with 28 bases separating them. CDR3 loop: CASSLSGLAGGRGGATQYF. The CDR3 DNA reads as TGTGCCAGCAGTTTATCCGGGCTGGCAGGGGGGCGTGGAGGAGCGACGCAGTATTTT.

The chain carries TRBV15 and TRBJ1-5; no clear D gene. Germline loops: CDR1 LNHNV, CDR2 YYDKDF (reference sequence). This CDR3 is 17 amino acids long. The V end lost 0 bases, the J end lost 1 base, and 13 bases lay between the germline ends. Here the CDR3 DNA reads TGTGCCACCAGCAGAGAAGAGGCAGGAAAGAGCAATCAGCCCCAGCATTTT. Translated: CATSREEAGKSNQPQHF.

This clone was seen a few times. The chain uses TRBV2 and TRBJ1-1; D remains unclear. The CDR3 extends over 12 amino acids. V was pared by 6 bases and J by 1 base, with 6 bases between. Per germline, CDR1 SNHLY and CDR2 FYNNEI. CDR3 bases: TGTGCCAGCAGGCCACAGAACACTGAAGCTTTCTTT. This codes for CASRPQNTEAFF.

The genes are TRBV7-8 and TRBJ1-2, with D uncertain. The CDR3 is made up of 15 amino acids. Germline CDR1 reads SGHVS; CDR2 reads FQNEAQ. Trimming shortened V by 4 bases and J by 8 bases, and 20 bases separated the two germline ends. The CDR3 coding sequence is TGTGCCAGCAGCTCCTCCGGGGTTTTGATTGTCGGCTACACCTTC. Protein sequence: CASSSSGVLIVGYTF.

The chain joins TRBV7-8 to TRBJ2-1, with D uncertain. The CDR3 has 15 amino acids. CDR1 SGHVS and CDR2 FQNEAQ come from the germline V gene. The V end was cut by 2 bases, the J end by 2 bases, with 10 bases between. As DNA, the CDR3 is TGTGCCAGCAGCTTATCCCCTGGGGCCTACAATGAGCAGTTCTTC. This gives the protein CASSLSPGAYNEQFF. The whole variable domain, remainder taken from reference TRBV7-8 and TRBJ2-1, is GAGVSQSPRYKVAKRGQDVALRCDPISGHVSLFWYQQALGQGPEFLTYFQNEAQLDKSGLPSDRFFAERPEGSVSTLKIQRTQQEDSAVYLCASSLSPGAYNEQFFGPGTRLTVL.

This clone was observed a few times. This sequence joins TRBV9 and TRBJ1-3, with D possibly being TRBD1 (6 bases). Germline CDR1 reads SGDLS; CDR2 reads YYNGEE. This CDR3 is 17 amino acids long. V shed 0 bases and J shed 0 bases, with 13 bases lying between them. The CDR3 sequence: CASSVGGQTYSGNTIYF. The CDR3 DNA sequence: TGTGCCAGCAGCGTAGGAGGACAGACTTACTCTGGAAACACCATATATTTT.

The chain combines TRBV7-6 with TRBJ2-5; the match to TRBD2 covers 7 bases. This CDR3 has 14 amino acids. J was trimmed by 0 bases and V by 5 bases; bases with no gene match: 3. Germline lookup yields CDR1 SGHVS and CDR2 FNYEAQ. CDR3 sequence: CASSRRENQETQYF. The CDR3 region has the DNA TGTGCCAGCAGCCGGCGGGAGAACCAAGAGACCCAGTACTTC.